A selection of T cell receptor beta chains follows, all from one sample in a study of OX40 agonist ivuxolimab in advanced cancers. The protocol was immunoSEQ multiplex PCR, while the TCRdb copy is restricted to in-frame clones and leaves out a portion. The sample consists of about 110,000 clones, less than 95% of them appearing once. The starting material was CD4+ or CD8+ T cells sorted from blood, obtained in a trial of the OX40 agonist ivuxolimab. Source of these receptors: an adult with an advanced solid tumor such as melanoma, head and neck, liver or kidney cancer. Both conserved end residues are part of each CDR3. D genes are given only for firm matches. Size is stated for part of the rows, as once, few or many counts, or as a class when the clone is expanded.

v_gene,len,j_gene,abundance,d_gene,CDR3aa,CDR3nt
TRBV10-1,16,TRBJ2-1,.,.,CASSESGQGTYNEQFF,TGCGCCAGCAGTGAGTCGGGGCAGGGGACCTACAATGAGCAGTTCTTC
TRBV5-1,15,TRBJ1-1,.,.,CASSLGGARNTEAFF,TGCGCCAGCAGCTTGGGTGGGGCGCGGAACACTGAAGCTTTCTTT
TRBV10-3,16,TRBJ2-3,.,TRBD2,CAISDYSSGRTDTQYF,TGTGCCATCAGTGACTATAGTAGCGGGAGGACAGATACGCAGTATTTT
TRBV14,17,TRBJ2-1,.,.,CASSLEKGGNSYNEQFF,TGTGCCAGCAGTCTAGAAAAAGGCGGGAATTCCTACAATGAGCAGTTCTTC
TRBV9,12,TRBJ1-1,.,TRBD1,CASSVGTGEAFF,TGTGCCAGCAGCGTGGGGACAGGGGAAGCTTTCTTT
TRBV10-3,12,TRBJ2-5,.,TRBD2,CAIRGGGETQYF,TGTGCCATCAGGGGCGGGGGTGAGACCCAGTACTTC
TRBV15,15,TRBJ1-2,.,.,CATSRDPGVYYGYTF,TGTGCCACCAGCAGAGATCCAGGTGTGTACTATGGCTACACCTTC
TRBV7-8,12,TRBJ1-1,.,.,CASSLSNTEAFF,TGTGCCAGCAGCTTATCGAACACTGAAGCTTTCTTT
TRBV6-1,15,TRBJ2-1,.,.,CASRIRDGRSNEQFF,TGTGCCAGCAGGATCCGGGACGGAAGAAGCAATGAGCAGTTCTTC
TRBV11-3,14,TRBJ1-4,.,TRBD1,CASSPGGPNEKLFF,TGTGCCAGCAGCCCAGGGGGACCTAATGAAAAACTGTTTTTT
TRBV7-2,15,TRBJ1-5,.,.,CASSPLGRVYQPQHF,TGTGCCAGCAGCCCTCTGGGCAGGGTTTATCAGCCCCAGCATTTT
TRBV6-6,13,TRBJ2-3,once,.,CASSPLGAFTQYF,TGTGCCAGCAGCCCCTTGGGGGCCTTTACGCAGTATTTT
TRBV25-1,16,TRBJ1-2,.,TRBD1,CASSDPGQGLGYGYTF,TGTGCCAGCAGTGACCCTGGACAGGGGCTGGGATATGGCTACACCTTC
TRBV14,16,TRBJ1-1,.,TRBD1,CASSPTGGIRDTEAFF,TGTGCCAGCAGTCCCACAGGGGGAATTAGGGACACTGAAGCTTTCTTT
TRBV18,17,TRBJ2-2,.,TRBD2,CASSPDLAGSHTGELFF,TGTGCCAGCTCACCAGACTTAGCGGGATCTCACACCGGGGAGCTGTTTTTT
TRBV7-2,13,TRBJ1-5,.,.,CASSFDSNQPQHF,TGTGCCAGCAGCTTCGACAGCAATCAGCCCCAGCATTTT
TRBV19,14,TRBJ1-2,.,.,CASSMKVSGYGYTF,TGTGCCAGTAGTATGAAGGTTTCTGGATATGGCTACACCTTC
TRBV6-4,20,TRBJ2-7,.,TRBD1,CASSEYGAGGLDQSSYEQYF,TGTGCCAGCAGTGAGTATGGGGCAGGGGGTTTAGACCAGAGCTCCTACGAGCAGTACTTC
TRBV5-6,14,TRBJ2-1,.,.,CASSLEGIYNEQFF,TGTGCCAGCAGCTTGGAGGGGATCTACAATGAGCAGTTCTTC
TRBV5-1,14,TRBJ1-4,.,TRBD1,CASSTGQGKEKLFF,TGCGCCAGCAGCACGGGACAGGGCAAAGAAAAACTGTTTTTT